The 13 T cell receptor beta chains in this list originate from one sample, sequenced in a study of cytomegalovirus exposure and HLA in healthy donors. Vbeta (60) and Jbeta (13) primers were used in the PCR. TCRdb keeps only in-frame clones here, not all; method: immunoSEQ multiplex PCR. In the table there are 80,000 to 130,000 clones, more than 65% of which are singletons. The sequencing sample was made of PBMCs. These receptors came from a woman aged 18-30 years in good health and CMV-seropositive.

This clone was seen a few times. The chain combines TRBV5-6 with TRBJ2-7; D is perhaps TRBD1 (6 bases). CDR1 and CDR2 from the germline V gene are SGHDT and YYEEEE. V lost 4 bases and J lost 3, with 17 bases in between. This CDR3 has 15 amino acids. Here the CDR3 reads CASSGADRGGYEQYF. As DNA, the CDR3 is TGTGCCAGCAGCGGCGCCGACCGAGGGGGCTACGAGCAGTACTTC. Full variable domain (rest looked up from reference TRBV5-6 and TRBJ2-7): DAGVTQSPTHLIKTRGQQVTLRCSPKSGHDTVSWYQQALGQGPQFIFQYYEEEERQRGNFPDRFSGHQFPNYSSELNVNALLLGDSALYLCASSGADRGGYEQYFGPGTRLTVT.

This clone was recorded a few times. The rearrangement uses TRBV27 and TRBJ2-5, with TRBD1 matching over 8 bases. Germline-derived CDR1 and CDR2 are MNHEY and SMNVEV (reference sequence). CDR3 length: 14 residues. Losses at the gene ends were 4 bases for V and 2 bases for J; bases not matched to a gene: 3. DNA for the CDR3: TGTGCCAGCAGTTACTACAGGGGGCAAGAGACCCAGTACTTC. Amino acids: CASSYYRGQETQYF.

The CDR3 protein is CASSWLAGGRDGANVLTF. The CDR3 DNA sequence: TGTGCCAGTAGTTGGCTAGCGGGAGGGCGGGATGGGGCCAACGTCCTGACTTTC. The chain recombines TRBV19 with TRBJ2-6; 12 nucleotides line up with TRBD2. CDR1 and CDR2 from the germline V gene are LNHDA and SQIVND (reference sequence). V dropped 5 bases and J dropped 3; count of bases not matched to a gene: 8. The CDR3 runs 18 residues.

The chain recombines TRBV14 with TRBJ2-3; D might be TRBD2 (5 bases). The germline gives CDR1 SGHDN, CDR2 FVKESK. V was pared by 4 bases and J by 6 bases, with 14 bases between. The CDR3 consists of 14 residues. DNA of the CDR3: TGTGCCAGCAGCCCACTAGACTGGCGGGATACGCAGTATTTT. Encoded protein: CASSPLDWRDTQYF.

The chain employs TRBV30 and TRBJ2-2; TRBD2 is a possible D gene (5 bases). Germline V lookup: CDR1 GTSNPN, CDR2 SVGIG (reference sequence). CDR3 length: 14 amino acids. Trimming took 2 bases from V and 4 from J, leaving 11 bases between them. The CDR3: CAWSLVGVTGELFF. CDR3 coding DNA: TGTGCCTGGAGTCTGGTGGGAGTCACCGGGGAGCTGTTTTTT.

This rearrangement joins TRBV18 to TRBJ1-4; TRBD1 agrees at 7 bases. The CDR3 is made up of 15 amino acids. V shed 3 bases, J shed 2 bases, and the junction held 3 bases outside the gene matches. Germline CDR1 KGHSH, CDR2 LQKENI. CDR3 region: CASSPMTGTNEKLFF. CDR3 nucleotide sequence: TGTGCCAGCTCACCCATGACAGGGACTAATGAAAAACTGTTTTTT.

The chain couples TRBV28 to TRBJ2-3, with 7 bases matching TRBD2. The CDR3 sequence is 17 residues long. In germline, CDR1 is MDHEN, CDR2 SYDVKM. V was pared by 6 bases and J by 5 bases, with 17 bases of the junction left unmatched. CDR3 DNA sequence: TGTGCCAGCAGCTCCCCCCCGAGGTGGCGGGAGTTAGATACGCAGTATTTT. This gives the protein CASSSPPRWRELDTQYF.

The rearrangement uses TRBV19 and TRBJ2-5, with 10 bases aligning to TRBD2. The V segment lost 5 bases and the J segment 2 bases; nucleotides outside the gene matches: 8. Germline values: CDR1 LNHDA, CDR2 SQIVND (reference sequence). CDR3 length: 16 residues. DNA for the CDR3: TGTGCCAGTAGTCCCCGACTAGCGGGCTTACAAGAGACCCAGTACTTC. Its translation is CASSPRLAGLQETQYF.

This chain joins TRBV5-4 and TRBJ2-7; 14 nucleotides line up with TRBD2. This CDR3 is built from 17 residues. From germline, CDR1 is SGHNT and CDR2 YYREEE (reference sequence). Losses at the gene ends were 3 bases for V and 0 bases for J; bases not matched to a gene: 5. The CDR3 nucleotides are TGTGCCAGCAGCTCCGGACTAGCGGGGGGTTACTCCTACGAGCAGTACTTC. Translated: CASSSGLAGGYSYEQYF.

This rearrangement joins TRBV5-1 to TRBJ2-2; D perhaps matches TRBD1 (6 bases). The CDR3 consists of 15 residues. Trimming pared 0 bases from V and 0 bases from J, leaving 6 bases between. Germline lookup yields CDR1 SGHRS and CDR2 YFSETQ. The CDR3 coding sequence is TGCGCCAGCAGCTTGGACAGGGCGAACACCGGGGAGCTGTTTTTT. It is translated as CASSLDRANTGELFF.

J is TRBJ2-7 and V is TRBV11-3, with a tentative D call TRBD1 (6 bases). The CDR3 totals 16 residues. Looked up from germline, CDR1 is SGHNT and CDR2 is YENEEA. The germline V and J ends were trimmed by 5 bases and 7 bases, with 24 bases remaining between them. This CDR3 reads CASSPQGPGPPREQYF. For the CDR3, the DNA is TGTGCCAGCAGCCCCCAGGGGCCGGGACCTCCAAGGGAGCAGTACTTC.

This clone is a singleton in its sample. The CDR3 reads CASGEGATGELFF. In nucleotides, the CDR3 is TGTGCCAGTGGGGAAGGGGCCACCGGGGAGCTGTTTTTT. This sequence joins TRBV19 and TRBJ2-2; weak D call: TRBD1 (5 bases). The V end was cut by 8 bases, the J end by 4 bases, with 11 bases between. Germline CDR1 and CDR2: LNHDA and SQIVND (reference sequence). The CDR3 consists of 13 residues. Supplemented by reference TRBV19 and TRBJ2-2, the full variable domain reads DGGITQSPKYLFRKEGQNVTLSCEQNLNHDAMYWYRQDPGQGLRLIYYSQIVNDFQKGDIAEGYSVSREKKESFPLTVTSAQKNPTAFYLCASGEGATGELFFGEGSRLTVL.

This rearrangement joins TRBV11-1 to TRBJ2-7; tentative D call: TRBD1 (6 bases). Germline CDR1 SGHAT, CDR2 FQDESV (reference sequence). This CDR3 has 14 amino acids. The V gene lost 1 base and the J gene lost 3 bases, with 10 bases spanning the gap. The CDR3 coding sequence is TGTGCCAGCAGCTTAGAGGGCAGGGGCTACGAGCAGTACTTC. It yields the protein CASSLEGRGYEQYF. The whole variable domain, remainder taken from reference TRBV11-1 and TRBJ2-7, is EAEVAQSPRYKITEKSQAVAFWCDPISGHATLYWYRQILGQGPELLVQFQDESVVDDSQLPKDRFSAERLKGVDSTLKIQPAELGDSAMYLCASSLEGRGYEQYFGPGTRLTVT.